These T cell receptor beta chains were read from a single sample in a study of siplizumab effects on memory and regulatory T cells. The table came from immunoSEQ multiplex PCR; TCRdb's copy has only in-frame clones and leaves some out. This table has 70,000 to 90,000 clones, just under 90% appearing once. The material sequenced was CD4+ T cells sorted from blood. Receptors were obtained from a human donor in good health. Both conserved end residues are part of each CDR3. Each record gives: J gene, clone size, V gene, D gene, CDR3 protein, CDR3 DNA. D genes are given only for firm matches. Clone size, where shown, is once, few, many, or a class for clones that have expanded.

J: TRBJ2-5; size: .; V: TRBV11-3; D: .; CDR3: CASSLGEGVETQYF; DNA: TGTGCCAGCAGCCTCGGGGAGGGGGTAGAGACCCAGTACTTC
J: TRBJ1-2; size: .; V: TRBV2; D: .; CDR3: CASSERRGGYTF; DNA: TGTGCCAGCAGTGAGAGGAGGGGAGGCTACACCTTC
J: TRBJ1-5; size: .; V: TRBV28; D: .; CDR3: CASKPGGSIQPQHF; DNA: TGTGCCAGCAAGCCCGGGGGGTCGATTCAGCCCCAGCATTTT
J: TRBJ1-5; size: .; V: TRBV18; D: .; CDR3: CASSPPNGVVESQPQHF; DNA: TGTGCCAGCTCACCACCGAATGGGGTGGTCGAGAGTCAGCCCCAGCATTTT
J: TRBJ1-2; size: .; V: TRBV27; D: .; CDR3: CASSFRPPLGGYTF; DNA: TGTGCCAGCAGTTTTCGACCTCCCCTCGGGGGCTACACCTTC
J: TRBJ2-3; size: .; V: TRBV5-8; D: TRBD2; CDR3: CATPGGASTDTQYF; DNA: TGTGCCACCCCGGGGGGGGCTAGCACAGATACGCAGTATTTT
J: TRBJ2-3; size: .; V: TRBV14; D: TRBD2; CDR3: CASSQGLAGPTDTQYF; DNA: TGTGCCAGCAGCCAAGGGCTAGCGGGGCCCACAGATACGCAGTATTTT
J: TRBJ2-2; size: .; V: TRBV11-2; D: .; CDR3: CASSLSGELFF; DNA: TGTGCCAGCAGCTTGTCCGGGGAGCTGTTTTTT
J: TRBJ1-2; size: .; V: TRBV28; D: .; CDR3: CASSLGGPYGYTF; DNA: TGTGCCAGCAGTTTAGGGGGTCCTTATGGCTACACCTTC
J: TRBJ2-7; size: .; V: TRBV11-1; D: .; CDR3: CASSLDGYEQYF; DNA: TGTGCCAGCAGCTTAGATGGCTACGAGCAGTACTTC
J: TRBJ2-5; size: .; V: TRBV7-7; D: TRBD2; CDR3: CASSLAGSLETQYF; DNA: TGTGCTAGCAGCTTAGCGGGCAGCTTGGAGACCCAGTACTTC
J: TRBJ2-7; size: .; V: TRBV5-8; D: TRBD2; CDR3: CASSLMSGSGSSYEQYF; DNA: TGTGCCAGCAGCTTGATGAGCGGGAGTGGTAGCTCCTACGAGCAGTACTTC
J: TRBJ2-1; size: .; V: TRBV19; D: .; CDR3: CASAGRPSSYNEQFF; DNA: TGTGCCAGCGCCGGGAGACCAAGCTCCTACAATGAGCAGTTCTTC
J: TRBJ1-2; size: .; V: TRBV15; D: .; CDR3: CATSSWGGDGYTF; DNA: TGTGCCACCAGCAGCTGGGGGGGTGATGGCTACACCTTC
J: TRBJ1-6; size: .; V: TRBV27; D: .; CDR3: CASSGAAGANSPLHF; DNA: TGTGCCAGCAGCGGCGCGGCGGGGGCCAATTCACCCCTCCACTTT
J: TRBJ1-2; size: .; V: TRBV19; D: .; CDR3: CASSTDRAANYGYTF; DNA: TGTGCCAGTAGTACCGACAGAGCGGCTAACTATGGCTACACCTTC
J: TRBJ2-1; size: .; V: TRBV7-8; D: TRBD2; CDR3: CASSLVFLAGGLSYNEQFF; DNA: TGTGCCAGCAGCTTAGTTTTTCTAGCGGGAGGTCTCTCCTACAATGAGCAGTTCTTC
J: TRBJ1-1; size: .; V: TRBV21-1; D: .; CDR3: CASSTETARGAEAFF; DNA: TGTGCCAGCAGCACGGAGACCGCGCGGGGGGCTGAAGCTTTCTTT
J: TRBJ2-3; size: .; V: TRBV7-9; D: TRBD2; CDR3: CASSQRTSGRGSSTDTQYF; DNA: TGTGCCAGCAGTCAGAGGACTAGCGGGAGGGGGTCTAGCACAGATACGCAGTATTTT
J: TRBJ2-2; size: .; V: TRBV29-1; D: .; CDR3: CSVVIGLKTGELFF; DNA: TGCAGCGTTGTAATTGGTTTAAAGACCGGGGAGCTGTTTTTT
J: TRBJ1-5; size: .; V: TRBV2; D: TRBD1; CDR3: CASSVDRGNQPQHF; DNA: TGTGCCAGCAGTGTAGACAGGGGTAATCAGCCCCAGCATTTT
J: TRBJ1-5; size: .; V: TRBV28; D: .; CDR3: CASSRPGGNQPQHF; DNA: TGTGCCAGCAGCCGACCCGGGGGCAATCAGCCCCAGCATTTT
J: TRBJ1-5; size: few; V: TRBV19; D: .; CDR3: CASSNQGWNQPQHF; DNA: TGTGCCAGTAGTAACCAGGGATGGAATCAGCCCCAGCATTTT
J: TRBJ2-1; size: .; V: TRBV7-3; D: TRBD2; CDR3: CASSWVSGSSYNEQFF; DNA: TGTGCCAGCAGCTGGGTTAGCGGGTCGTCCTACAATGAGCAGTTCTTC
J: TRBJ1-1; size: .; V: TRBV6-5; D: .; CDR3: CASRRAPAGEAFF; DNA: TGTGCCAGCAGACGCGCCCCAGCGGGGGAAGCTTTCTTT
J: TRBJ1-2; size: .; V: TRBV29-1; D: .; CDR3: CSVLGTLNYGYTF; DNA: TGCAGCGTTCTTGGGACACTTAACTATGGCTACACCTTC
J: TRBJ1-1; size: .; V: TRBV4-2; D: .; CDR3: CASSLSAGKDTEAFF; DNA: TGTGCCAGCAGCCTTTCAGCCGGGAAGGACACTGAAGCTTTCTTT
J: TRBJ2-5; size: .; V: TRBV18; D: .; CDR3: CASSPSETQYF; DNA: TGTGCCAGCTCACCAAGCGAGACCCAGTACTTC
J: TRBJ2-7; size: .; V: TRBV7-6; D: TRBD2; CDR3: CASSLEAGGLIEQYF; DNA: TGTGCCAGCAGCTTAGAAGCGGGAGGGCTAATCGAGCAGTACTTC